This T cell receptor beta chain was captured by sequencing in a study of cytomegalovirus exposure and HLA in healthy donors. 60 Vbeta and 13 Jbeta primers were used in PCR. Measured with immunoSEQ multiplex PCR; TCRdb has only the in-frame clones, and not every one. The table records under 200,000 clones, approximately 85% of them present only once. This clonotype was sampled from a girl aged 2-10 years in good health and CMV-seropositive. Sequences were obtained from PBMCs.

CDR3 in DNA: TGTGCCAGCAGTCTTGGGGGTAGCGGGAGGGGAGATACGCAGTATTTT. It codes for CASSLGGSGRGDTQYF. This chain joins TRBV28 and TRBJ2-3; TRBD2 matches at 11 bases. The CDR3 length is 16 residues. CDR1 and CDR2 from the germline V gene are MDHEN and SYDVKM. J gave up 5 bases and V 5 bases, and 9 bases lay outside the gene matches.